Each of the 5 T cell receptor beta chains below was sequenced from the same sample in a study of blood T cell repertoires in COVID-19. TCRdb's table, derived via immunoSEQ multiplex PCR, lists solely in-frame clones and lacks some. This sample carries 150,000 or so clones, 80% to 90% of them seen once, and the ten largest clones take around 15%. The sequenced material came from peripheral blood. These receptors all stem from a woman in her thirties or forties with acute or convalescent COVID-19.

The chain is built from TRBV5-6 and TRBJ2-4, with TRBD2 matching over 10 bases. The CDR3 totals 14 residues. The V gene end was trimmed by 5 bases and the J gene end by 6 bases; junction bases not matched to a gene: 5. CDR1 and CDR2 from the germline V gene are SGHDT and YYEEEE. The CDR3 region is CASSLLAGINIQYF. DNA for the CDR3: TGTGCCAGCAGTTTACTAGCGGGGATAAACATTCAGTACTTC.

The V and J genes are TRBV4-1 and TRBJ2-5, with TRBD1 identical over 7 bases. The trim removed 3 bases at V and 3 bases at J, leaving 7 bases unmatched. The CDR3 has 15 amino acids. Germline V CDR1 and CDR2: MGHRA, YSYEKL. This chain's CDR3 is CASSHGTASKETQYF. The CDR3 DNA sequence: TGCGCCAGCAGCCACGGGACAGCAAGTAAAGAGACCCAGTACTTC.

This chain connects TRBV28 to TRBJ1-2, with TRBD1 identical over 8 bases. The CDR3 totals 15 residues. Germline-derived CDR1 and CDR2 are MDHEN and SYDVKM. V lost 5 bases to trimming and J lost 2 bases; unmatched junction nucleotides: 7. The CDR3 bases are TGTGCCAGCAGTGACGACAGGGGTGGCAACTATGGCTACACCTTC. Translation: CASSDDRGGNYGYTF.

The CDR3 sequence: CASSLLGRGMNTEAFF. In nucleotides, the CDR3 is TGTGCCAGCAGTTTATTAGGCCGAGGCATGAACACTGAAGCTTTCTTT. The rearrangement uses TRBV28 and TRBJ1-1; D is undetermined. Trimming left V 1 base short and J 0 bases short, with 12 bases between. The CDR3 runs 16 residues. Per germline, CDR1 MDHEN and CDR2 SYDVKM. Supplemented by reference TRBV28 and TRBJ1-1, the full variable domain reads DVKVTQSSRYLVKRTGEKVFLECVQDMDHENMFWYRQDPGLGLRLIYFSYDVKMKEKGDIPEGYSVSREKKERFSLILESASTNQTSMYLCASSLLGRGMNTEAFFGQGTRLTVV.

J is TRBJ2-7 and V is TRBV28; 8 nucleotides agree with TRBD2. The CDR3 length is 15 residues. Losses at the gene ends were 5 bases for V and 5 bases for J; bases not matched to a gene: 11. CDR1 and CDR2 from the germline V gene are MDHEN and SYDVKM. The CDR3, as DNA: TGTGCCAGCAGTAGACAGCGGGGGCGAGGGGACGAGCAGTACTTC. This sequence encodes CASSRQRGRGDEQYF.